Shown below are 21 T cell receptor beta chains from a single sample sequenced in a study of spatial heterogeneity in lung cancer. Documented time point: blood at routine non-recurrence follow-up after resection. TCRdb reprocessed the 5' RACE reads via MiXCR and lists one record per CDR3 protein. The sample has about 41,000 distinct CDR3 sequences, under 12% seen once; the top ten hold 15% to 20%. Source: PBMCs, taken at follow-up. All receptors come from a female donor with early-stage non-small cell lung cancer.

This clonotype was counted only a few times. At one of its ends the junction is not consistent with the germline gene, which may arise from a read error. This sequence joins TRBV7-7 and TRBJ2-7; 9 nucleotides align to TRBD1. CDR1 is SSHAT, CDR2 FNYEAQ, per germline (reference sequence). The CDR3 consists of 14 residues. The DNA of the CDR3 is TGTGCTAGCAGCCCGGACAGGGGCCGCGATGAGCAGTACTTC. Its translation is CASSPDRGRDEQYF.

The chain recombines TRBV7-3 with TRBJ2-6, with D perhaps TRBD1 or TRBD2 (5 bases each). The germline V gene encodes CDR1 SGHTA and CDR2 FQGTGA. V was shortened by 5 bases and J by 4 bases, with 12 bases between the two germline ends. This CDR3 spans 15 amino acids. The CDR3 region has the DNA TGTGCCAGCAGCGCCAACGGGGCGGGGGCCAACGTCCTGACTTTC. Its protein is CASSANGAGANVLTF.

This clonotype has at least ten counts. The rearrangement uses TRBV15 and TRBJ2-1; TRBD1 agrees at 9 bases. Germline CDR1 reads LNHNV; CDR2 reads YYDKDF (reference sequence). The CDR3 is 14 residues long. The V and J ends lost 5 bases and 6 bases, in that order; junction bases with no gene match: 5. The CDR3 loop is CATSFGQGSNEQFF. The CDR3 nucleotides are TGTGCCACCAGCTTCGGACAGGGGTCCAATGAGCAGTTCTTC.

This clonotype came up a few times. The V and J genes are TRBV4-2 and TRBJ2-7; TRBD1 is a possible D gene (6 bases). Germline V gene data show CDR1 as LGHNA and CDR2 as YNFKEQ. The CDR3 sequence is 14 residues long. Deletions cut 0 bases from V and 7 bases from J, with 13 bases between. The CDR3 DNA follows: TGTGCCAGCAGCCAAGATCTGCAGGGGCGGGAGCAGTACTTC. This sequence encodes CASSQDLQGREQYF.

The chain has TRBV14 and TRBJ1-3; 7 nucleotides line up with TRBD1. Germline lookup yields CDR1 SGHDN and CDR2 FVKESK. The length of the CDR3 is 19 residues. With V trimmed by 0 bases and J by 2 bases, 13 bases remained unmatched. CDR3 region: CASSQDFRLRGRAGNTIYF. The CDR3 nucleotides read TGTGCCAGCAGCCAAGATTTTCGGTTGAGGGGGCGGGCTGGAAACACCATATATTTT.

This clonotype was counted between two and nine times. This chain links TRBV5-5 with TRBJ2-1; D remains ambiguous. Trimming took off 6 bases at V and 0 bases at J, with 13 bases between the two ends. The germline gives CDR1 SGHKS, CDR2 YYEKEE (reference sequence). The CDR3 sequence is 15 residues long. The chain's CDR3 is CASTPRGDSYNEQFF. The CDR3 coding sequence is TGTGCCAGCACCCCCCGAGGCGACTCCTACAATGAGCAGTTCTTC.

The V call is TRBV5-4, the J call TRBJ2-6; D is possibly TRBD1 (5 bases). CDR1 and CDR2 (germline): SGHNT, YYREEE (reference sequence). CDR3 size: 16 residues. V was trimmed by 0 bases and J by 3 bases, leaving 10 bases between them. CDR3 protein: CASSLAPQDGANVLTF. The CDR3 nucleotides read TGTGCCAGCAGCTTGGCCCCACAGGATGGGGCCAACGTCCTGACTTTC.

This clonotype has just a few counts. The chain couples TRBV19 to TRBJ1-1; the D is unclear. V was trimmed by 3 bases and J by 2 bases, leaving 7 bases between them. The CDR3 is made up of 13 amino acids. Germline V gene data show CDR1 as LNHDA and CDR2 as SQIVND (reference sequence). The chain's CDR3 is CASSISENTEAFF. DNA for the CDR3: TGTGCCAGTAGTATTTCAGAAAACACTGAAGCTTTCTTT.

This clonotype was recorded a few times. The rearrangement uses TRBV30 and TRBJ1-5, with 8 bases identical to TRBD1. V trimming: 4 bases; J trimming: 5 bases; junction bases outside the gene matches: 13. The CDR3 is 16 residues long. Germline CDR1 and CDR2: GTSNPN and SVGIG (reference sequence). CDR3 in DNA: TGTGCCTGGACCTTAAAATCCGGGACAGGAGATCAGCCCCAGCATTTT. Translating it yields CAWTLKSGTGDQPQHF.

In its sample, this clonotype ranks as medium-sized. CDR3 sequence reads: CATSRASTGEPAKNIQYF. In DNA form, the CDR3 reads TGTGCCACCAGCAGGGCTTCGACAGGGGAGCCAGCCAAAAACATTCAGTACTTC. The chain joins TRBV15 to TRBJ2-4, with TRBD1 matching over 8 bases. The ends lost 3 bases at V and 0 bases at J; junction bases unmatched: 10. Germline assignment: CDR1 LNHNV and CDR2 YYDKDF (reference sequence). The length of the CDR3 is 18 residues.

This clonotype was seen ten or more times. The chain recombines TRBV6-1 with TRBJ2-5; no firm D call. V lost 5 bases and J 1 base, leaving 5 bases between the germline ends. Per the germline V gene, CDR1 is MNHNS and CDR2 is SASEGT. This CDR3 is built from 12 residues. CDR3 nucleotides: TGTGCCAGCAGTCGGACCCAAGAGACCCAGTACTTC. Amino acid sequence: CASSRTQETQYF.

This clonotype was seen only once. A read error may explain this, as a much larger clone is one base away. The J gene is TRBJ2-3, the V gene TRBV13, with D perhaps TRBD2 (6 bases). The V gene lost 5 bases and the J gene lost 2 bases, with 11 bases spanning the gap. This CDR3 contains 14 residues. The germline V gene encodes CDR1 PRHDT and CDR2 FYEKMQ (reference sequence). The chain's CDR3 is CASSLGGFTDTQYF. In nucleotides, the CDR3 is TGTGCCAGCAGCCTCGGGGGTTTCACAGATACGCAGTATTTT.

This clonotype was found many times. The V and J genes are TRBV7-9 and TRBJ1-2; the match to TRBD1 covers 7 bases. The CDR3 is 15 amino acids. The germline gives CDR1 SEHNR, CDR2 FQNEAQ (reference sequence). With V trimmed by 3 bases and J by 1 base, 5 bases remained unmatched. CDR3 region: CASSFGTAFNYGYTF. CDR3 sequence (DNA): TGTGCCAGCAGCTTCGGGACAGCCTTTAACTATGGCTACACCTTC.

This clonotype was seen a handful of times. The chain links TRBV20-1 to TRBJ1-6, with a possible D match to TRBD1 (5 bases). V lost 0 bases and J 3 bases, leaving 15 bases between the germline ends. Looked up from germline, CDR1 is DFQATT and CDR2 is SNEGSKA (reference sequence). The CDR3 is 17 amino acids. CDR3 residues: CSARDPPLGGYNSPLHF. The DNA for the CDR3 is TGCAGTGCTAGAGACCCTCCCTTGGGGGGCTATAATTCACCCCTCCACTTT.

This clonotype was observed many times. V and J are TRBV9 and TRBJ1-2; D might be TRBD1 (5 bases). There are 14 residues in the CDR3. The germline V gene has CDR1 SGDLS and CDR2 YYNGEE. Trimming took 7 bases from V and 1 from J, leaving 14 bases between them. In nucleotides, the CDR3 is TGTGCCAGCTCGGGGGGAATGCGTAACTATGGCTACACCTTC. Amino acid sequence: CASSGGMRNYGYTF.

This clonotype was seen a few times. CDR3 bases: TGTGCCAGCAGCCGGCAGGGGATCGGAAACACCATATATTTT. It encodes CASSRQGIGNTIYF. The chain combines TRBV28 with TRBJ1-3; D might be TRBD1 (6 bases). The CDR3 runs 14 residues. Between the trimmed V and J ends, which lost 6 bases and 4 bases, there was a span of 13 bases. In germline, CDR1 is MDHEN, CDR2 SYDVKM.

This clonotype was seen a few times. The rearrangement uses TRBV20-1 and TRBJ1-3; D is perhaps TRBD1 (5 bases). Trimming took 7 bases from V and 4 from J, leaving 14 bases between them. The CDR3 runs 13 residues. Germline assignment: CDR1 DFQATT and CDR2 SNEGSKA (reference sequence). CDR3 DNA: TGCAGTGTAAGGGGATCCTTGGGAAACACCATATATTTT. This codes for CSVRGSLGNTIYF.

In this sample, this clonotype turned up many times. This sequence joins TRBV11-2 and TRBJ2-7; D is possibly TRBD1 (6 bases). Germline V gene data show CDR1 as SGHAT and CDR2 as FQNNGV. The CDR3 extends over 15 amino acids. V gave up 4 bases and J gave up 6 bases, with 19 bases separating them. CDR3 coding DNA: TGTGCCAGCAGCTCGATACAGGGTTCTATGATCGAGCAGTACTTC. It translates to CASSSIQGSMIEQYF.

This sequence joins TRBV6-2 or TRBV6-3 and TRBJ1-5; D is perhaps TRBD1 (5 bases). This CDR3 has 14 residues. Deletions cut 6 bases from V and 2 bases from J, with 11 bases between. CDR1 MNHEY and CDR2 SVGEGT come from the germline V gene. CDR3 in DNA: TGTGCCAGCAGCCCCAGGGCTGGCAATCAGCCCCAGCATTTT. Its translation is CASSPRAGNQPQHF.

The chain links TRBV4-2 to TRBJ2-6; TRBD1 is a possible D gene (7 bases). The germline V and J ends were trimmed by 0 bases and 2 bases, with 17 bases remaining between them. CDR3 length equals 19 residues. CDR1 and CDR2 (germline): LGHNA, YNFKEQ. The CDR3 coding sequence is TGTGCCAGCAGCCAAGATTTCGCGGCAGGGGGGCCTGGGGCCAACGTCCTGACTTTC. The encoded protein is CASSQDFAAGGPGANVLTF.

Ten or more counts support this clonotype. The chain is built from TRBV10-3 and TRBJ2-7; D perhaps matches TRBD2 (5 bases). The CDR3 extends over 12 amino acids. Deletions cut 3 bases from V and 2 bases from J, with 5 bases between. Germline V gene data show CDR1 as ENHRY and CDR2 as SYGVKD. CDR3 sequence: CAISDGAYEQYF. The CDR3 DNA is TGTGCCATCAGTGACGGGGCCTACGAGCAGTACTTC.